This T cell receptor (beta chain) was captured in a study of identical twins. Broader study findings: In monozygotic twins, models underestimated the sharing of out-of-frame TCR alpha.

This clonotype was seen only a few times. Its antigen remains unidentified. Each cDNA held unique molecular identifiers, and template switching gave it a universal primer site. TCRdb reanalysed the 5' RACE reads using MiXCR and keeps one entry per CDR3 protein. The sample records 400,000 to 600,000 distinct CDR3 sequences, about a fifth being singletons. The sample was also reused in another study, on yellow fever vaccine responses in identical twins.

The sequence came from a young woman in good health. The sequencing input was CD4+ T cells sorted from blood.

The CDR3 nucleotides read TGCAGTGCTAGAGATGCTAGATCCTCAGAGACCCAGTACTTC. This translates into CSARDARSSETQYF. V is TRBV20-1 and J is TRBJ2-5; no clear D. This CDR3 region has 14 residues. V shed 0 bases and J shed 4 bases, with 12 bases lying between them. CDR1 is DFQATT and CDR2 is SNEGSKA in the germline V gene (reference sequence).